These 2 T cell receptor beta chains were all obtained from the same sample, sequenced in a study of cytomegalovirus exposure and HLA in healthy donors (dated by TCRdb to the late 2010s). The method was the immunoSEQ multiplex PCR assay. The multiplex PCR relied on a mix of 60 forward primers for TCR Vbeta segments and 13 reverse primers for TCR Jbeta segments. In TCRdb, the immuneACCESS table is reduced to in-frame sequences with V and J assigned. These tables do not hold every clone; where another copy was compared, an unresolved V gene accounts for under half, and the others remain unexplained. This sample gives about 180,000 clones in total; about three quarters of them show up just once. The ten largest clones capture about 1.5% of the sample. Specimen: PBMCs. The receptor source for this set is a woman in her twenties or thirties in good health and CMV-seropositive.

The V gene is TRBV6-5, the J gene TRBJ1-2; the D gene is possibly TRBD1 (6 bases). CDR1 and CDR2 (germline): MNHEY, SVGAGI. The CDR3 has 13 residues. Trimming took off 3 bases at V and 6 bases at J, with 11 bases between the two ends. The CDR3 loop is CASSYGWTDGYTF. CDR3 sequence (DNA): TGTGCCAGCAGTTATGGGTGGACAGATGGCTACACCTTC.

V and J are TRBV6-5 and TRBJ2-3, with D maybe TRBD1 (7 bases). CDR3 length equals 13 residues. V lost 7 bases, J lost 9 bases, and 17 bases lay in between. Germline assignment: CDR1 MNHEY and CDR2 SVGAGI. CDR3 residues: CASTPGPGGTQYF. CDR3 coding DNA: TGTGCCAGCACCCCCGGTCCAGGGGGGACGCAGTATTTT.